The 8 T cell receptor beta chains below come from one sample, sequenced in a study of T cell responses to AZD1222 COVID-19 vaccine (dated by TCRdb to 2020 to 2022). The library was obtained by the immunoSEQ multiplex PCR assay. This is the immuneACCESS table as TCRdb keeps it, with only in-frame sequences that have V and J called. A part of the clones is gone; compared with another copy, unresolved V genes explain less than half, and the rest is unexplained. Present in this sample are 140,000 to 150,000 clones, approximately 85% of which were seen just once. Roughly 8% of the sample is held by the ten biggest clonotypes. The sample's time point, from its label and the paper: baseline before first vaccination. The sample was peripheral blood, taken on day 0 of AZD1222 vaccination. The origin of the receptors is an adult in good health.

The chain recombines TRBV28 with TRBJ1-1; 9 positions agree with TRBD1. Germline V gene data show CDR1 as MDHEN and CDR2 as SYDVKM. The CDR3 covers 15 residues. With V trimmed by 2 bases and J by 6 bases, 7 bases remained unmatched. As DNA, the CDR3 is TGTGCCAGCAGTTTACAAGGACAGGGGTTGCCTGAAGCTTTCTTT. Its translation: CASSLQGQGLPEAFF.

V usage is TRBV4-2 and J usage is TRBJ2-1, with D tentatively TRBD1 (6 bases). There are 12 residues in the CDR3. CDR1 is LGHNA, CDR2 YNFKEQ, per germline. V was clipped by 3 bases and J by 8 bases, with 8 bases between them. In DNA, the CDR3 is TGTGCCAGCAGCCACAGGGGCTATGAGCAGTTCTTC. This encodes CASSHRGYEQFF.

CDR3 sequence: CAWSVSVTGAGYTF. CDR3 bases: TGTGCCTGGAGTGTATCCGTAACAGGGGCTGGCTACACCTTC. The chain carries TRBV30 and TRBJ1-2, with 7 bases aligning to TRBD1. The CDR3 runs to 14 residues. The ends lost 0 bases at V and 7 bases at J; junction bases unmatched: 8. Germline CDR1 GTSNPN, CDR2 SVGIG (reference sequence).

V usage is TRBV5-1 and J usage is TRBJ1-3; D is uncertain. With 3 bases removed from V and 2 bases from J, the gap between germline ends came to 12 bases. Germline V gene data show CDR1 as SGHRS and CDR2 as YFSETQ. There are 15 residues in the CDR3. CDR3 amino acids: CASSSGLTPGNTIYF. The CDR3 DNA reads TGCGCCAGCAGCTCGGGCCTAACCCCTGGAAACACCATATATTTT.

The chain employs TRBV2 and TRBJ2-3, with a tentative D call TRBD2 (5 bases). CDR1 SNHLY and CDR2 FYNNEI come from the germline V gene. V lost 4 bases and J 2 bases, leaving 13 bases between the germline ends. The CDR3 length is 15 residues. The CDR3: CASSGELPLTDTQYF. CDR3 DNA: TGTGCCAGCAGTGGGGAGCTACCGCTCACAGATACGCAGTATTTT.

The genes are TRBV27 and TRBJ2-3; D perhaps matches TRBD1 (6 bases). Trimming removed 5 bases from V and 2 bases from J, with 17 bases in between. In germline, CDR1 is MNHEY, CDR2 SMNVEV (reference sequence). The CDR3 has 16 residues. The CDR3 DNA reads TGTGCCAGCAGTCCCCACGGGACAAAGGACACAGATACGCAGTATTTT. It codes for CASSPHGTKDTDTQYF.

This clone was seen a handful of times. This chain uses TRBV4-2 with TRBJ2-1, with 7 bases identical to TRBD2. Germline V gives CDR1 LGHNA, CDR2 YNFKEQ. The CDR3 is 16 residues long. The V gene end was trimmed by 0 bases and the J gene end by 6 bases; junction bases not matched to a gene: 8. The CDR3 sequence: CASSQDFGEGSNEQFF. CDR3 nucleotide sequence: TGTGCCAGCAGCCAAGATTTCGGGGAGGGCAGCAATGAGCAGTTCTTC.

V gene TRBV5-4 combines with J gene TRBJ2-1; D possibly corresponds to TRBD1 (6 bases). The CDR3 runs to 15 residues. The germline CDR1 and CDR2 sequences are SGHNT and YYREEE (reference sequence). The V end lost 0 bases, the J end lost 1 base, and 8 bases lay between the germline ends. CDR3 residues: CASSLDRASYNEQFF. DNA of the CDR3: TGTGCCAGCAGCTTGGACAGGGCTTCCTACAATGAGCAGTTCTTC.